This TCR beta chain was found in a study of blood T cell repertoires in COVID-19. Study overall: Italy, Spain and the United States were the sources of the convalescent and acute COVID-19 samples. PBMCs, B-cell-depleted T cells, or T cells provided the cDNA or gDNA that made up the material.

Original processing notes: Estimation of nucleated cell counts was performed using reference gene primer amplification. The repertoire was sequenced with immunoSEQ multiplex PCR; TCRdb's copy has only in-frame clones and lacks some. V, J and clone size reflect that table, while D and trimming were determined from the DNA. In the table there are around 120,000 clones, roughly 79% of which are singletons. This clone has a count of ten or more. Germline values: CDR1 MNHNY, CDR2 SVGAGI (reference sequence). The trim removed 2 bases at V and 8 bases at J, leaving 5 bases unmatched. There are 13 residues in the CDR3.

The sample comprised peripheral blood. The chain employs TRBV6-6 and TRBJ1-2, with 7 bases that match TRBD1. The TCR was taken from a man aged 65 to 79 with acute or convalescent COVID-19. The CDR3 DNA reads as TGTGCCAGCAGTTACAACTACAGGGGAGGCTACACCTTC. It is translated as CASSYNYRGGYTF.